This T cell receptor beta chain emerged from a study of radiotherapy plus CTLA-4 blockade in lung cancer. Whole-study results and caveats: Tumor-derived TCR clones expanded in blood after radiotherapy plus ipilimumab.

As for this clone: What it recognizes is unknown.

This CDR3 region has 14 residues. With 5 bases removed from V and 1 base from J, the gap between germline ends came to 12 bases. CDR1 SGHNT and CDR2 YENEEA come from the germline V gene. The study treated chemo-refractory metastatic non-small-cell lung cancer patients with focal radiation plus ipilimumab CTLA-4 blockade. Assay used: immunoSEQ multiplex PCR; TCRdb lists only in-frame clones, some missing. The sample consists of 89,000 or so clones, approximately 78% of them appearing once. The material sequenced was peripheral blood, taken from a patient treated with radiotherapy plus ipilimumab. The chain joins TRBV11-3 to TRBJ2-7; a weak D match, TRBD1 (5 bases). The receptor's source is a human donor with non-small cell lung cancer who had a partial response to radiotherapy plus ipilimumab. CDR3 amino acids: CASSKTAPSYEQYF. The CDR3 nucleotides read TGTGCCAGCAGCAAGACAGCTCCTTCCTACGAGCAGTACTTC.